Presented here are 30 T cell receptor beta chains from one specimen sequenced in a study of cytotoxic CD8 clonotypes in ibrutinib-treated CLL. Profiled with immunoSEQ multiplex PCR; TCRdb holds only in-frame clones, not every one. Here the sample spans about 130,000 clones, 70% to 90% being singletons. The source material was PBMCs, sampled after 24 months of ibrutinib treatment. Every receptor here comes from a human donor with chronic lymphocytic leukemia.

The V gene is TRBV13, the J gene TRBJ2-5, with D possibly TRBD1 on 6 matching bases. The ends were cut back, 0 bases at V and 5 bases at J, with 13 bases in the middle. The germline V gene encodes CDR1 PRHDT and CDR2 FYEKMQ (reference sequence). The CDR3 contains 15 residues. Here the CDR3 reads CASSLGAGAGETQYF. As DNA, the CDR3 is TGTGCCAGCAGCTTAGGGGCAGGGGCCGGGGAGACCCAGTACTTC.

This clone was observed a handful of times. The V and J genes are TRBV7-6 and TRBJ2-1; TRBD2 is a possible D gene (6 bases). CDR3 length: 13 amino acids. V lost 6 bases, J lost 7 bases, and 13 bases lay in between. Germline assignment: CDR1 SGHVS and CDR2 FNYEAQ. DNA of the CDR3: TGTGCCAGCAGTGGGAGGCCAGCGAATGAGCAGTTCTTC. Translated: CASSGRPANEQFF.

The V call is TRBV6-5, the J call TRBJ2-3; maybe TRBD2 (5 bases). The length of the CDR3 is 15 residues. Per the germline V gene, CDR1 is MNHEY and CDR2 is SVGAGI. Trimming shortened V by 4 bases and J by 2 bases, and 13 bases separated the two germline ends. CDR3 sequence: CASSSPAGHTDTQYF. The CDR3 DNA follows: TGTGCCAGCAGTTCGCCCGCGGGCCACACAGATACGCAGTATTTT.

CDR3 nucleotide sequence: TGTGCCAGCAGCCCCCCGGGCCCGCTGATGGCCAATCAGCCCCAGCATTTT. Translated, it gives CASSPPGPLMANQPQHF. The chain combines TRBV28 with TRBJ1-5; D unclear. This CDR3 spans 17 amino acids. CDR1 is MDHEN and CDR2 is SYDVKM in the germline V gene. V was clipped by 6 bases and J by 3 bases, with 21 bases between them.

The chain is built from TRBV6-5 and TRBJ2-7; TRBD2 agrees at 9 bases. The V gene end was trimmed by 0 bases and the J gene end by 2 bases; junction bases not matched to a gene: 2. The germline V gene encodes CDR1 MNHEY and CDR2 SVGAGI. CDR3 length: 15 amino acids. In DNA, the CDR3 is TGTGCCAGCAGTTACTCGGCTAGCGGGACCTACGAGCAGTACTTC. Protein sequence: CASSYSASGTYEQYF.

V and J are TRBV5-5 and TRBJ1-5, with a possible D match to TRBD1 (6 bases). The germline V gene has CDR1 SGHKS and CDR2 YYEKEE (reference sequence). V lost 3 bases, J lost 4 bases, and 14 bases lay in between. The CDR3 runs to 15 residues. CDR3 in DNA: TGTGCCAGCAGCTGGGGGCAGGCGAATAATCAGCCCCAGCATTTT. Translating it yields CASSWGQANNQPQHF.

This clone was picked up one time. The V and J genes are TRBV25-1 and TRBJ2-5, with TRBD2 as a possible D gene (7 bases). The V gene lost 0 bases and the J gene lost 5 bases, with 19 bases spanning the gap. The germline V gene encodes CDR1 MGHDK and CDR2 SYGVNS. The CDR3 spans 17 residues. This CDR3 reads CASSEYRGAQVGETQYF. CDR3 nucleotides: TGTGCCAGCAGTGAATATCGGGGGGCGCAGGTTGGGGAGACCCAGTACTTC. The full variable domain, in which reference TRBV25-1 and TRBJ2-5 provide the parts outside the CDR3, is EADIYQTPRYLVIGTGKKITLECSQTMGHDKMYWYQQDPGMELHLIHYSYGVNSTEKGDLSSESTVSRIRTEHFPLTLESARPSHTSQYLCASSEYRGAQVGETQYFGPGTRLLVL.

The chain is built from TRBV27 and TRBJ1-2; D possibly corresponds to TRBD1 (5 bases). Trimming took off 5 bases at V and 3 bases at J, with 16 bases between the two ends. Germline CDR1 reads MNHEY; CDR2 reads SMNVEV (reference sequence). CDR3 length equals 15 residues. CDR3 residues: CASSPRTPGDYGYTF. For the CDR3, the DNA is TGTGCCAGCAGTCCCCGGACCCCGGGGGACTATGGCTACACCTTC.

This clone has just a few counts. The rearrangement uses TRBV18 and TRBJ2-7, with D maybe TRBD2 (6 bases). V gave up 3 bases and J gave up 3 bases, with 15 bases separating them. Germline values: CDR1 KGHSH, CDR2 LQKENI. CDR3 length: 15 residues. The CDR3 region has the DNA TGTGCCAGCTCACCTCCCCCGGGGGAGTTCTACGAGCAGTACTTC. It codes for CASSPPPGEFYEQYF.

This chain connects TRBV5-5 to TRBJ2-2, with D hard to call. The germline CDR1 and CDR2 sequences are SGHKS and YYEKEE (reference sequence). Trimming shortened V by 2 bases and J by 5 bases, and 4 bases separated the two germline ends. The CDR3 spans 12 residues. The DNA of the CDR3 is TGTGCCAGCAGCTTTGGGACCGGGGAGCTGTTTTTT. Translation: CASSFGTGELFF.

The rearrangement joins TRBV5-4 to TRBJ1-1; 7 nucleotides agree with TRBD1. The CDR3 has 16 amino acids. The trim removed 4 bases at V and 0 bases at J, leaving 9 bases unmatched. Germline V gene lookup returns CDR1 SGHNT and CDR2 YYREEE (reference sequence). The DNA for the CDR3 is TGTGCCAGCAGCCGTACCTCGACAGGGATGAACACTGAAGCTTTCTTT. It encodes CASSRTSTGMNTEAFF.

The chain has TRBV28 and TRBJ1-2, with TRBD1 matching over 8 bases. V lost 8 bases, J lost 4 bases, and 12 bases stayed unmatched. Germline V gene lookup returns CDR1 MDHEN and CDR2 SYDVKM. CDR3 length: 15 amino acids. DNA for the CDR3: TGTGCCAGCGGGAATGTCCAGGGGGCGAGCTATGGCTACACCTTC. Its protein product is CASGNVQGASYGYTF.

Comments on this clone: Here the CDR3 omits its conserved ending phenylalanine or tryptophan, so a read error is the likely source. The chain employs TRBV6-1 and TRBJ1-2; a weak D match, TRBD1 (6 bases). The CDR3 runs to 14 residues. Trimming stripped 2 bases from V and 2 bases from J, with 9 bases between. Germline V gives CDR1 MNHNS, CDR2 SASEGT. The chain's CDR3 is CASSESGVNYGYTL. As DNA, the CDR3 is TGTGCCAGCAGTGAATCAGGGGTCAACTATGGCTACACCCTC.

V and J are TRBV28 and TRBJ1-3; D possibly corresponds to TRBD1 (5 bases). The CDR3 covers 15 residues. V lost 5 bases to trimming and J lost 1 base, with 12 bases between them. Germline V gene sequence: CDR1 MDHEN, CDR2 SYDVKM. CDR3 loop: CASSIVTVSGNTIYF. For the CDR3, the DNA is TGTGCCAGCAGTATCGTGACAGTGTCTGGAAACACCATATATTTT.

This chain joins TRBV7-7 and TRBJ2-7; D unresolved. This CDR3 region has 18 residues. The V gene's germline CDR1 is SSHAT and CDR2 FNYEAQ (reference sequence). Trimming took off 1 base at V and 1 base at J, with 20 bases between the two ends. CDR3 in DNA: TGTGCCAGCAGCTTAGTTGTTGTGGATTCTATAGCTTCCTACGAGCAGTACTTC. This sequence encodes CASSLVVVDSIASYEQYF.

In its sample, this clone was seen once. Here the CDR3 DNA reads TGCGCCAGCAGCTCCCGGTCGTTAGGGGGAAAAGAGTTTTCCGGGGAGCTGTTTTTT. Translation gives CASSSRSLGGKEFSGELFF. The chain joins TRBV5-1 to TRBJ2-2; a weak D match, TRBD1 (6 bases). There are 19 residues in the CDR3. V was cut by 3 bases and J by 6 bases, with 27 bases left in between. Germline assignment: CDR1 SGHRS and CDR2 YFSETQ.

The V and J genes are TRBV9 and TRBJ2-3; 8 bases fit TRBD1. CDR3 length equals 14 residues. The V gene's germline CDR1 is SGDLS and CDR2 YYNGEE. J gave up 6 bases and V 0 bases, and 3 bases lay outside the gene matches. CDR3 in DNA: TGTGCCAGCAGCGTAGGGACAGGGCAGGATACGCAGTATTTT. The encoded protein is CASSVGTGQDTQYF.

CDR3 sequence: CASSPRLAANEQFF. CDR3 bases: TGTGCCAGCAGCCCTAGGCTAGCGGCCAATGAGCAGTTCTTC. The chain joins TRBV11-2 to TRBJ2-1, with 7 bases matching TRBD2. With 5 bases clipped from V and 6 bases from J, the junction kept 7 bases outside the gene matches. Germline values: CDR1 SGHAT, CDR2 FQNNGV. The CDR3 consists of 14 residues. The full variable domain, its missing parts supplied by reference TRBV11-2 and TRBJ2-1, is EAGVAQSPRYKIIEKRQSVAFWCNPISGHATLYWYQQILGQGPKLLIQFQNNGVVDDSQLPKDRFSAERLKGVDSTLKIQPAKLEDSAVYLCASSPRLAANEQFFGPGTRLTVL.

The chain uses TRBV2 and TRBJ2-1; D remains ambiguous. The CDR3 is 13 amino acids. Trimming took 8 bases from V and 7 from J, leaving 15 bases between them. Germline CDR1 reads SNHLY; CDR2 reads FYNNEI. CDR3 nucleotide sequence: TGTGCCAGCGCGGCGGCGACCTTTAATGAGCAGTTCTTC. Translation: CASAAATFNEQFF.

The CDR3 bases are TGTGCCAGCAGTTACTCTTCGGGAGGTGTTAGCGAGCAGTACTTC. It specifies CASSYSSGGVSEQYF. The V gene is TRBV6-5, the J gene TRBJ2-7; 7 bases align to TRBD2. CDR1 is MNHEY, CDR2 SVGAGI, per germline. J lost 6 bases, V lost 0 bases, and 8 bases had no gene match. This CDR3 is 15 amino acids long.

The rearrangement links TRBV7-9 to TRBJ2-2; D might be TRBD1 (6 bases). There are 15 residues in the CDR3. Trimming removed 5 bases from V and 5 bases from J, with 15 bases in between. Germline V lookup: CDR1 SEHNR, CDR2 FQNEAQ (reference sequence). CDR3 residues: CASSSNRVGTGELFF. CDR3 bases: TGTGCCAGCAGCAGCAACAGGGTCGGGACCGGGGAGCTGTTTTTT. The whole variable domain, filled in from reference TRBV7-9 and TRBJ2-2, reads DTGVSQNPRHKITKRGQNVTFRCDPISEHNRLYWYRQTLGQGPEFLTYFQNEAQLEKSRLLSDRFSAERPKGSFSTLEIQRTEQGDSAMYLCASSSNRVGTGELFFGEGSRLTVL.

The J gene is TRBJ1-3, the V gene TRBV27; D is ambiguous. V lost 6 bases and J 1 base, leaving 13 bases between the germline ends. Germline V gene data show CDR1 as MNHEY and CDR2 as SMNVEV (reference sequence). The CDR3 runs 15 residues. The CDR3 DNA is TGTGCCAGCAGAGAGGTGACTTCGTCTGGAAACACCATATATTTT. Residues: CASREVTSSGNTIYF.

This chain connects TRBV18 to TRBJ1-1; a possible D gene is TRBD1 (6 bases). The germline gives CDR1 KGHSH, CDR2 LQKENI. The V and J ends lost 6 bases and 2 bases respectively, with 13 bases between them. The CDR3 runs 14 residues. The CDR3 loop reads CASSPRTENTEAFF. The CDR3 DNA is TGTGCCAGCTCCCCCCGGACAGAAAACACTGAAGCTTTCTTT.

The chain employs TRBV6-6 and TRBJ1-2; 7 nucleotides agree with TRBD1. The CDR3 is 15 residues long. The trim removed 5 bases at V and 0 bases at J, leaving 6 bases unmatched. Germline V gene data show CDR1 as MNHNY and CDR2 as SVGAGI (reference sequence). CDR3 loop: CASSQQGRANYGYTF. The CDR3 DNA is TGTGCCAGCAGTCAACAGGGGAGGGCTAACTATGGCTACACCTTC.

This clone came up a few times. V usage is TRBV28 and J usage is TRBJ1-2, with D maybe TRBD1 (5 bases). CDR3 length: 14 residues. V lost 7 bases and J lost 4, with 16 bases in between. Germline V gene lookup returns CDR1 MDHEN and CDR2 SYDVKM. The CDR3 loop is CASKGQGLIYGYTF. The CDR3, as DNA: TGTGCCAGCAAGGGCCAGGGACTGATCTATGGCTACACCTTC.

This chain links TRBV7-2 with TRBJ2-7; D is perhaps TRBD1 or TRBD2 (6 bases each). The CDR3 runs 15 residues. V shed 4 bases and J shed 3 bases, with 16 bases lying between them. The germline gives CDR1 SGHTA, CDR2 FQGNSA. The CDR3 nucleotides read TGTGCCAGCAGCTCAACGGACGGGGGCTTCTACGAGCAGTACTTC. Protein: CASSSTDGGFYEQYF. The variable domain in full, completed from reference TRBV7-2 and TRBJ2-7, reads GAGVSQSPSNKVTEKGKDVELRCDPISGHTALYWYRQSLGQGLEFLIYFQGNSAPDKSGLPSDRFSAERTGGSVSTLTIQRTQQEDSAVYLCASSSTDGGFYEQYFGPGTRLTVT.

The chain links TRBV10-3 to TRBJ2-7; no clear D gene. CDR1 and CDR2 (germline): ENHRY, SYGVKD. The V and J ends lost 0 bases and 6 bases respectively, with 15 bases between them. The CDR3 sequence is 15 residues long. Here the CDR3 reads CAISESAPMGVEQYF. Here the CDR3 DNA reads TGTGCCATCAGTGAGTCGGCTCCCATGGGCGTCGAGCAGTACTTC.

This sequence joins TRBV18 and TRBJ1-2; D possibly corresponds to TRBD1 (6 bases). Germline loops: CDR1 KGHSH, CDR2 LQKENI. The V gene lost 0 bases and the J gene lost 2 bases, with 19 bases spanning the gap. The CDR3 spans 18 residues. The CDR3 DNA reads as TGTGCCAGCTCACCACCGAATAAAAACAGGGCGGAAAACTATGGCTACACCTTC. Encoded protein: CASSPPNKNRAENYGYTF.

A word on this clone: A read error may account for a junction end that differs from germline. This CDR3 reads CASSTGQGRQETQYF. The CDR3 DNA reads TGTGCTAGCAGCACCGGACAGGGGAGACAAGAGACCCAGTACTTC. The V and J genes are TRBV7-7 and TRBJ2-5, with 9 bases lining up with TRBD1. The CDR3 extends over 15 amino acids. Germline CDR1 SSHAT, CDR2 FNYEAQ (reference sequence).

The gene calls are TRBV5-1 and TRBJ2-1; D is possibly TRBD2 (7 bases). The germline gives CDR1 SGHRS, CDR2 YFSETQ. V shed 2 bases and J shed 6 bases, with 15 bases lying between them. CDR3 length: 15 residues. The DNA of the CDR3 is TGCGCCAGCAGCTTTAGCGGAAGGGGGGGCAATGAGCAGTTCTTC. Translating gives CASSFSGRGGNEQFF.